This TCR beta chain was captured by sequencing in a study of blood T cell repertoires in COVID-19. On the study more broadly: Nucleic acid was either cDNA or gDNA, and it came from T cells, B-cell-depleted T cells, or PBMCs.

Under the authors' procedure: Estimation of nucleated cell counts relied on the amplification of reference gene primers. This table comes from immunoSEQ multiplex PCR, and its TCRdb copy is limited to in-frame clones, with some not included. V and J calls and clone size are those listed in that table; D and trimming were worked out from the DNA. The sample holds approximately 200,000 clones; 87% are singletons and the top ten take approximately 2.2%. Recovered status in Cohort 3 required two negative PCRs, clearance, or symptom resolution. Per the germline V gene, CDR1 is SGHVS and CDR2 is FQNEAQ. V lost 2 bases, J lost 0 bases, and 10 bases lay in between. This CDR3 spans 15 amino acids.

Sequencing input: PBMCs or T cells enriched from blood (not recorded which). This chain links TRBV7-8 with TRBJ1-1; D might be TRBD1 (5 bases). This clonotype was sampled from a woman in her twenties or thirties who had recovered from COVID-19. Here the CDR3 DNA reads TGTGCCAGCAGCTTATTCACAGGCCTGAACACTGAAGCTTTCTTT. This gives the protein CASSLFTGLNTEAFF. Drawing the rest from reference TRBV7-8 and TRBJ1-1, the complete variable domain is GAGVSQSPRYKVAKRGQDVALRCDPISGHVSLFWYQQALGQGPEFLTYFQNEAQLDKSGLPSDRFFAERPEGSVSTLKIQRTQQEDSAVYLCASSLFTGLNTEAFFGQGTRLTVV.